Listed below are T cell receptor beta chains from one sample, sequenced in a study of blood T cell repertoires in COVID-19. Some clones are missing from TCRdb's copy, which holds only in-frame ones; the method was immunoSEQ multiplex PCR. The sample consists of 40,000 to 55,000 clones, around 83% of them appearing once. Sample: peripheral blood. The receptors come from a human donor in a cohort sampled during active COVID-19. Both conserved end residues are part of each CDR3. A D gene is named only where the DNA matches it firmly. Some rows have no size entry. The others give once, few or many, or a class for an expanded clone.

cdr3_length,clone_size,d_call,j_call,v_call,cdr3_aa,cdr3_nt
15,.,.,TRBJ1-1,TRBV9,CASSVNPGKNTEAFF,TGTGCCAGCAGCGTAAATCCGGGAAAGAACACTGAAGCTTTCTTT
12,.,.,TRBJ2-1,TRBV30,CAWSVQVNEQFF,TGTGCCTGGAGTGTACAGGTGAATGAGCAGTTCTTC
13,.,.,TRBJ2-2,TRBV2,CASSVQGTGELFF,TGTGCCAGCAGCGTACAGGGTACCGGGGAGCTGTTTTTT
14,.,.,TRBJ2-5,TRBV19,CASSRGGATETQYF,TGTGCCAGTAGTAGGGGGGGGGCCACGGAGACCCAGTACTTC
10,.,.,TRBJ2-7,TRBV27,CASSLQQQAF,TGTGCCAGCAGTTTGCAACAGCAAGCCTTC
15,.,.,TRBJ1-1,TRBV10-1,CASSRGGGLGTEAFF,TGCGCCAGCAGTCGGGGGGGAGGGCTGGGAACTGAAGCTTTCTTT
13,.,TRBD1,TRBJ1-1,TRBV18,CASSLGGNTEAFF,TGTGCCAGCTCACTAGGGGGCAACACTGAAGCTTTCTTT
12,.,.,TRBJ2-7,TRBV3-1/TRBV3-2,CASSRQRYEQYF,TGTGCCAGCAGCCGACAAAGATATGAGCAGTACTTC
14,.,.,TRBJ2-3,TRBV18,CASSPGGLLESQYF,TGTGCCAGCTCACCAGGGGGACTCCTCGAATCGCAGTATTTT
14,few,.,TRBJ1-5,TRBV19,CASSIPPLRQPQHF,TGTGCCAGTAGTATACCCCCGCTGCGCCAGCCCCAGCATTTT
13,.,TRBD2,TRBJ2-3,TRBV29-1,CSPKGLAADTQYF,TGCAGCCCTAAGGGACTAGCAGCCGATACGCAGTATTTT
13,.,.,TRBJ1-2,TRBV7-2,CASSPLELYGYTF,TGTGCCAGCAGTCCCTTGGAGCTATATGGCTACACCTTC
17,.,.,TRBJ1-2,TRBV11-2,CASSPTGTPNSNYGYTF,TGTGCCAGCAGCCCAACCGGGACACCAAACTCTAACTATGGCTACACCTTC
14,.,.,TRBJ1-5,TRBV19,CASSPGYSNQPQHF,TGTGCCAGTAGCCCAGGATACAGTAATCAGCCCCAGCATTTT
19,.,TRBD2,TRBJ2-1,TRBV7-2,CASSSRVKWGLAGGIEQFF,TGTGCCAGCAGCTCTCGGGTTAAATGGGGACTAGCGGGGGGCATAGAGCAGTTCTTC
15,few,.,TRBJ1-6,TRBV3-1/TRBV3-2,CASSRYREYNSPLHF,TGTGCCAGCAGCCGATACAGGGAGTATAATTCACCCCTCCACTTT
16,.,TRBD1,TRBJ2-1,TRBV7-9,CASSPSRTGFVNEQFF,TGTGCCAGCAGCCCCAGCCGGACAGGGTTTGTCAATGAGCAGTTCTTC
13,.,TRBD1,TRBJ2-3,TRBV24-1,CATGTGALDTQYF,TGTGCCACCGGGACAGGGGCCCTAGATACGCAGTATTTT
17,once,.,TRBJ1-6,TRBV30,CAWSDFFPGAFNSPLHF,TGTGCCTGGAGTGACTTTTTTCCAGGGGCTTTTAATTCACCCCTCCACTTT
14,.,.,TRBJ1-2,TRBV6-5,CASIGGSANYGYTF,TGTGCCAGCATAGGGGGATCCGCTAACTATGGCTACACCTTC
16,.,.,TRBJ2-1,TRBV25-1,CASTQPGHISYNEQFF,TGTGCCAGCACTCAACCGGGACACATCTCCTACAATGAGCAGTTCTTC
16,.,.,TRBJ1-4,TRBV28,CASRRIQGVWGEKLFF,TGTGCCAGCAGGAGAATACAAGGGGTATGGGGTGAAAAACTGTTTTTT
13,once,.,TRBJ1-5,TRBV3-1/TRBV3-2,CASSPQGSQPQHF,TGTGCCAGCAGCCCCCAGGGTTCTCAGCCCCAGCATTTT
15,.,.,TRBJ2-7,TRBV25-1,CASSAPDKARYEQYF,TGTGCCAGCAGTGCACCGGACAAGGCCCGCTACGAGCAGTACTTC
11,.,.,TRBJ1-5,TRBV6-5,CASTPDQPQHF,TGTGCCAGCACCCCAGATCAGCCCCAGCATTTT
16,.,TRBD2,TRBJ2-6,TRBV10-3,CAINQRGGTGANVLTF,TGTGCCATCAACCAGCGGGGGGGCACTGGGGCCAACGTCCTGACTTTC
15,once,.,TRBJ2-3,TRBV7-2,CASSLSGQSTDTQYF,TGTGCCAGCAGCCTAAGTGGACAGAGCACAGATACGCAGTATTTT
13,medium-sized,.,TRBJ2-7,TRBV6-1,CASSDREGDEQYF,TGTGCCAGCAGTGATCGCGAGGGCGACGAGCAGTACTTC
17,.,.,TRBJ1-5,TRBV6-1,CASSEAKGGLVGQPQHF,TGTGCCAGCAGTGAAGCGAAGGGCGGGCTCGTGGGCCAGCCCCAGCATTTT
17,.,TRBD2,TRBJ2-3,TRBV13,CASSSPLLAGATDTQYF,TGTGCCAGCAGCAGCCCCCTGCTAGCGGGCGCAACAGATACGCAGTATTTT
16,.,TRBD2,TRBJ2-3,TRBV6-6,CASSQTSGGATDTQYF,TGTGCCAGCAGCCAGACTAGCGGGGGGGCCACAGATACGCAGTATTTT
16,.,TRBD2,TRBJ2-2,TRBV14,CASSQVLAGNTGELFF,TGTGCCAGCAGCCAAGTACTAGCGGGGAACACCGGGGAGCTGTTTTTT
14,once,.,TRBJ2-6,TRBV6-5,CASARGAGANVLTF,TGTGCCAGCGCCAGGGGGGCTGGGGCCAACGTCCTGACTTTC
18,.,TRBD1,TRBJ1-1,TRBV29-1,CSVTRQGGKGGFATEAFF,TGCAGCGTTACCCGACAGGGAGGAAAGGGGGGCTTTGCCACTGAAGCTTTCTTT
14,.,TRBD2,TRBJ2-1,TRBV6-5,CASSWGLAGNEQFF,TGTGCCAGCAGTTGGGGACTAGCGGGCAATGAGCAGTTCTTC
13,.,.,TRBJ1-5,TRBV30,CAWSTSSNQPQHF,TGTGCCTGGAGTACGAGCTCCAATCAGCCCCAGCATTTT
13,.,TRBD2,TRBJ2-1,TRBV24-1,CATRQGGSDEQFF,TGTGCCACCAGGCAGGGAGGGAGCGATGAGCAGTTCTTC
14,.,.,TRBJ2-2,TRBV19,CASSIGLTTGELFF,TGTGCCAGTAGTATTGGGCTCACCACCGGGGAGCTGTTTTTT
13,few,.,TRBJ1-1,TRBV7-9,CASSFSVNTEAFF,TGTGCCAGCAGCTTCTCGGTGAACACTGAAGCTTTCTTT
16,.,TRBD1,TRBJ2-1,TRBV24-1,CATSDLGQGQGSEQFF,TGTGCCACCAGTGATCTGGGACAGGGGCAAGGATCTGAGCAGTTCTTC
15,.,TRBD2,TRBJ2-7,TRBV6-5,CASRSSGGNSGEQYF,TGTGCCAGCAGATCTAGCGGGGGCAATTCGGGGGAGCAGTACTTC
15,.,.,TRBJ2-1,TRBV5-1,CASSLLPSSYNEQFF,TGCGCCAGCAGCTTACTCCCGAGCTCCTACAATGAGCAGTTCTTC